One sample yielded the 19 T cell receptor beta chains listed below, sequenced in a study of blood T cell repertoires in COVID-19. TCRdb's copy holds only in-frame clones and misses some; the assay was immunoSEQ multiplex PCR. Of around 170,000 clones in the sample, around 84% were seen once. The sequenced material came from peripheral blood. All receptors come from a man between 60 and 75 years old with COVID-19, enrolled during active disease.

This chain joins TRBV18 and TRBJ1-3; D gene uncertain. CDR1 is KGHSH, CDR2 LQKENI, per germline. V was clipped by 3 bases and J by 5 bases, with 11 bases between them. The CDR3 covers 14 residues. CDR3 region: CASSPEVSRNTIYF. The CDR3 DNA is TGTGCCAGCTCACCCGAGGTTTCCAGAAACACCATATATTTT.

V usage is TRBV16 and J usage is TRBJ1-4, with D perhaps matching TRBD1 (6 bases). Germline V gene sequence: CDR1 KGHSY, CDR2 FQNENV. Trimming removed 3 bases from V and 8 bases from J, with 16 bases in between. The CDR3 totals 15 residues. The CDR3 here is CASSQYSGAREKLFF. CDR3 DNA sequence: TGTGCCAGCAGCCAGTATTCAGGGGCGCGCGAAAAACTGTTTTTT.

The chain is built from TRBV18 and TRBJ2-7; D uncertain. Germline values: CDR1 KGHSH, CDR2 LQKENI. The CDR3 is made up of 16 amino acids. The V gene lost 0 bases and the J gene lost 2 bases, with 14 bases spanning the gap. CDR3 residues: CASSPPLGTSAYEQYF. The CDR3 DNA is TGTGCCAGCTCACCACCGCTCGGTACCAGCGCCTACGAGCAGTACTTC.

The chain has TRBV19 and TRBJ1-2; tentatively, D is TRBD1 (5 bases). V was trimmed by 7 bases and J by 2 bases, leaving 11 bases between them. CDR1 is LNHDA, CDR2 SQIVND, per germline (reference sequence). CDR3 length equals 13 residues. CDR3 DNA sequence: TGTGCCAGTATGAAGGAGGGGAACTATGGCTACACCTTC. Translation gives CASMKEGNYGYTF.

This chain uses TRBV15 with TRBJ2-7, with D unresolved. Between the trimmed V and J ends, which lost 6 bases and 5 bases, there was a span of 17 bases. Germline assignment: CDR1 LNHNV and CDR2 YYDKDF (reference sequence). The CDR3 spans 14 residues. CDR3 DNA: TGTGCCACCAGAGATTCCCGAGGTCGCGACGAGCAGTACTTC. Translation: CATRDSRGRDEQYF.

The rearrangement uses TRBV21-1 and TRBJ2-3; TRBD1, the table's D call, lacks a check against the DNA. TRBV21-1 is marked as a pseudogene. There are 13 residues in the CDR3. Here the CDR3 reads CASSKVDDRPQYF. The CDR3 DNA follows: TGTGCCAGCAGCAAAGTCGACGACAGGCCGCAGTATTTT.

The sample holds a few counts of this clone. CDR3 bases: TGTGCCAGCAGCTTCCAGGGACAGGGACGGGAGCAGTACTTC. Protein product: CASSFQGQGREQYF. This chain connects TRBV5-6 to TRBJ2-7; 9 bases align to TRBD1. Trimming removed 2 bases from V and 7 bases from J; junction bases left unmatched: 7. The CDR3 has 14 residues. CDR1 SGHDT and CDR2 YYEEEE come from the germline V gene.

This CDR3 is CASSFIRDEQYF. The CDR3 coding sequence is TGTGCCAGCAGCTTCATCCGGGATGAGCAGTACTTC. The rearrangement links TRBV5-8 to TRBJ2-7; tentatively, D is TRBD2 (5 bases). The CDR3 sequence is 12 residues long. V dropped 2 bases and J dropped 7 bases, with 10 bases sitting between them. Germline-derived CDR1 and CDR2 are SGHTS and YDEGEE.

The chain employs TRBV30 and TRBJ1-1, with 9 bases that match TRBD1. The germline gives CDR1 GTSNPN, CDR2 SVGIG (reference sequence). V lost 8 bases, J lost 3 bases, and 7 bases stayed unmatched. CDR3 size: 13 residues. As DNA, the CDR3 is TGTGCCCTCGCGACAGGGGGAGACACTGAAGCTTTCTTT. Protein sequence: CALATGGDTEAFF.

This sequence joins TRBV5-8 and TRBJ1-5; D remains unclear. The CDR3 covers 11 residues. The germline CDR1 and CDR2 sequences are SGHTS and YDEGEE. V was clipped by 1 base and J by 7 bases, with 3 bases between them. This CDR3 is CASSLSQPQHF. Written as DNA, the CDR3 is TGTGCCAGCAGCTTGAGCCAGCCCCAGCATTTT.

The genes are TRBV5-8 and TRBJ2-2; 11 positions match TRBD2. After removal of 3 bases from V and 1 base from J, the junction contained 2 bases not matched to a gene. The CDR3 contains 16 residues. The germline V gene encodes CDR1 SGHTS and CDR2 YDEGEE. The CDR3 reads CASSSTSGVNTGELFF. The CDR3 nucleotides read TGTGCCAGCAGCTCGACTAGCGGGGTGAACACCGGGGAGCTGTTTTTT.

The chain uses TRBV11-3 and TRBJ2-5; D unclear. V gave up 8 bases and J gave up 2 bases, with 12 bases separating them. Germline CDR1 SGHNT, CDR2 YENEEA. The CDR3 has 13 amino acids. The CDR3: CASDLGQQETQYF. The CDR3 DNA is TGTGCCAGCGACTTAGGGCAACAAGAGACCCAGTACTTC.

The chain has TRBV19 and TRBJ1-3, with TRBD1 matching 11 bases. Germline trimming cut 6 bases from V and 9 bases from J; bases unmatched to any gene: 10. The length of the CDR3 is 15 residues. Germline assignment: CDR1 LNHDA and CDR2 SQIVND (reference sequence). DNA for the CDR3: TGTGCCAGTAGCCCCGGGACAGGGGGATTCGGCACCATATATTTT. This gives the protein CASSPGTGGFGTIYF.

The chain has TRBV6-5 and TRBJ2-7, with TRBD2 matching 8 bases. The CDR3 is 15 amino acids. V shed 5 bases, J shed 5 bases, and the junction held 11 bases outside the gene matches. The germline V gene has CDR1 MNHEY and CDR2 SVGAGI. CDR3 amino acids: CASSPGTRRLHEQYF. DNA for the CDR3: TGTGCCAGCAGTCCAGGGACTAGGAGACTCCACGAGCAGTACTTC.

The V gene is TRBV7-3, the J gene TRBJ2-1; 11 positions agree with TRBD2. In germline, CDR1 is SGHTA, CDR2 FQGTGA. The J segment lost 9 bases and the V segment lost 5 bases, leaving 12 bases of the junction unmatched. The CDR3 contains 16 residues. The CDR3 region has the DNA TGTGCCAGCAGCCGTCCGGGTAGCGGGGGGGCCGCTGAGCAGTTCTTC. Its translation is CASSRPGSGGAAEQFF.

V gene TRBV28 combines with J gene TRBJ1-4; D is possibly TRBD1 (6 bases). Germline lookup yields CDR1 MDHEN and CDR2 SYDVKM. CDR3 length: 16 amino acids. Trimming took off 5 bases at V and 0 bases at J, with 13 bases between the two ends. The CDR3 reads CASSPTGTSTNEKLFF. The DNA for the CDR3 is TGTGCCAGCAGTCCCACCGGGACATCAACTAATGAAAAACTGTTTTTT. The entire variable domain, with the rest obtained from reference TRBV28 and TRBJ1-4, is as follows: DVKVTQSSRYLVKRTGEKVFLECVQDMDHENMFWYRQDPGLGLRLIYFSYDVKMKEKGDIPEGYSVSREKKERFSLILESASTNQTSMYLCASSPTGTSTNEKLFFGSGTQLSVL.

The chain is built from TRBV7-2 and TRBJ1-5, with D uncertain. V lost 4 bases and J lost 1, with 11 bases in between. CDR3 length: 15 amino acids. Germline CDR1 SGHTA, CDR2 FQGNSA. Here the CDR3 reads CASSSKLGSNQPQHF. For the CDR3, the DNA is TGTGCCAGCAGCTCGAAGTTGGGCAGCAATCAGCCCCAGCATTTT.

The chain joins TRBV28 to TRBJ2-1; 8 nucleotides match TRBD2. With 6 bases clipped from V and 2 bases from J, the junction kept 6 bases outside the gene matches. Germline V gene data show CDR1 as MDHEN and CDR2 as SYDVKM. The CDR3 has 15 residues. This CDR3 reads CASSMAGGAYNEQFF. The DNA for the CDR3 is TGTGCCAGCAGCATGGCGGGGGGCGCCTACAATGAGCAGTTCTTC.

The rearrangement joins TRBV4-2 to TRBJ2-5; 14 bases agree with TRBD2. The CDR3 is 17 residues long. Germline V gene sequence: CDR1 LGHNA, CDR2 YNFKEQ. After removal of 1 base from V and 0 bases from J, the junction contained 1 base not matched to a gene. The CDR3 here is CASSQGTSGGYQETQYF. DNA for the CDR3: TGTGCCAGCAGCCAAGGGACTAGCGGGGGGTACCAAGAGACCCAGTACTTC.